This T cell receptor (beta chain) was found in a study of cytomegalovirus exposure and HLA in healthy donors. The overall study: There were around 100 million unique TCR beta sequences, drawn from 180 million or so T cells, in an earlier analysis.

It was with 60 Vbeta and 13 Jbeta primers that the PCR ran. The assay was immunoSEQ multiplex PCR, and TCRdb's table has in-frame clones only and misses some. The data contain 150,000 to 200,000 clones, roughly four fifths of them singletons. The germline CDR1 and CDR2 sequences are MGHRA and YSYEKL. V shed 4 bases, J shed 2 bases, and the junction held 5 bases outside the gene matches. This CDR3 contains 15 residues. This clone showed up just once. Its target is not known. Findings and limits, study-wide: As immune exposure information, only CMV serostatus was available. On later analysis, the bulk of CMV-associated TCR beta chains appeared to be HLA-restricted. Within an earlier analysis, most TCR beta V segments proved productive either about 90% or about 30% of the time.

The chain uses TRBV4-1 and TRBJ2-7; 10 bases match TRBD2. The sequenced material came from PBMCs. The TCR comes from a man younger than 45 in good health and CMV-seronegative. The CDR3 loop is CASSLGAGGPYEQYF. The CDR3 nucleotides are TGCGCCAGCAGCCTCGGAGCGGGAGGGCCCTACGAGCAGTACTTC.